This T cell receptor (beta chain) was sequenced in a study of T cell responses to AZD1222 COVID-19 vaccine. Points from the study as a whole: Reportedly, close to half of spike-specific TCRs are directed against unmutated variant regions. In a largely white British group with more females than males, clonal diversity was possibly underestimated. Researchers took repertoire samples only after the peak T cell response had come. Seropositive status at baseline applied to only a handful of AZD1222 recipients.

The table came from immunoSEQ multiplex PCR; TCRdb's copy has only in-frame clones and leaves some out. Among 150,000 or so clones listed, 90% were seen once. In germline, CDR1 is MNHEY, CDR2 SVGAGI. With V trimmed by 6 bases and J by 7 bases, 12 bases remained unmatched. This CDR3 contains 15 residues. This clone is labeled as medium-sized. What it binds is not known. The receptor's source is an adult who received the MenACWY meningococcal vaccine as a control. Material: peripheral blood, obtained 28 days after the second dose of the MenACWY control vaccine. The rearrangement links TRBV6-5 to TRBJ1-3; 7 bases are a match to TRBD1. CDR3 residues: CASSYHQQGKNTIYF. The CDR3 DNA reads as TGTGCCAGCAGCTACCATCAACAGGGGAAGAACACCATATATTTT.